The TCR beta chain described here comes from a study of tumor-infiltrating lymphocytes in primary liver carcinoma. Study-wide results and caveats: Among top clones, only about 7-25% appeared in all five tumor regions. Tumors carried a top-250-clone fraction significantly exceeding that of blood (p = 0.039).

Co-extraction of both nucleic acids (RNA and DNA) used about 19-33 mg of unsorted bulk tissue. The investigators made TCR beta cDNA from 400 to 550 ng total RNA, using a constant-region primer. Investigators got TCR beta libraries out of three nested multiplex PCR rounds, done with slightly modified ARM-PCR. A C-beta reverse primer was combined with TRBV1-TRBV30 forward primers in the first two PCR rounds, and each round had approximately 9 cycles. In TCRdb, the multiplex PCR reads were re-called with MiXCR into one record per CDR3 protein. The table has about 22,000 distinct CDR3 sequences, over 75% seen once. This CDR3 has 15 amino acids. The V gene's germline CDR1 is MDHEN and CDR2 SYDVKM. Deletions cut 5 bases from V and 3 bases from J, with 13 bases between. There are many counts of this clonotype. Antigen unknown.

Sequencing input: liver tumor tissue from sampling region 1. Subset denoted: tumor region T1, superior pole. This TCR derives from a woman aged 30 to 39 with primary liver carcinoma and hepatitis B virus infection. The chain is built from TRBV28 and TRBJ2-2, with TRBD1 as a possible D gene (6 bases). CDR3: CASSRPTGYTGELFF. In DNA, the CDR3 is TGTGCCAGCAGTAGACCTACAGGGTACACCGGGGAGCTGTTTTTT.